This is a list of T cell receptor beta chains from one sample in a study of blood T cell repertoires in COVID-19. Data came from immunoSEQ multiplex PCR; TCRdb stores just in-frame clones and leaves some out. The data hold 130,000 or so clones, with approximately 80% observed a single time. Sequencing was carried out using peripheral blood. These receptors all come from a woman in her 70s with acute or convalescent COVID-19. CDR3s include the opening cysteine and the closing phenylalanine or tryptophan. The order of the fields is CDR3 protein, CDR3 DNA, D gene, J gene, CDR3 length, clone size, V gene. The D gene is left open where the match is weak. Clone size appears in some rows only: once, few, many, or a class for an expanded clone.

cdr3_aa: CASSQFVGLDSYNEQFF
cdr3_nt: TGTGCCAGCAGCCAATTCGTAGGACTAGATTCCTACAATGAGCAGTTCTTC
d_call: TRBD2
j_call: TRBJ2-1
cdr3_length: 17
clone_size: .
v_call: TRBV14

cdr3_aa: CASSLTGGGSYNEQFF
cdr3_nt: TGTGCCAGCAGCTTAACGGGGGGCGGGTCCTACAATGAGCAGTTCTTC
d_call: .
j_call: TRBJ2-1
cdr3_length: 16
clone_size: .
v_call: TRBV5-6

cdr3_aa: CASSLGQGGGYTF
cdr3_nt: TGTGCCAGCAGCTTAGGACAGGGAGGCGGCTACACCTTC
d_call: TRBD1
j_call: TRBJ1-2
cdr3_length: 13
clone_size: .
v_call: TRBV7-2

cdr3_aa: CASSSDARGGIHF
cdr3_nt: TGTGCCAGCAGCTCGGACGCCAGGGGTGGCATCCACTTT
d_call: .
j_call: TRBJ1-6
cdr3_length: 13
clone_size: .
v_call: TRBV7-2

cdr3_aa: CASGGSPRTQHF
cdr3_nt: TGTGCCAGCGGGGGCTCCCCGAGGACCCAGCATTTT
d_call: .
j_call: TRBJ1-5
cdr3_length: 12
clone_size: .
v_call: TRBV6-5

cdr3_aa: CASSPEVPSSGNTIYF
cdr3_nt: TGTGCCAGCTCACCAGAGGTTCCGAGCTCTGGAAACACCATATATTTT
d_call: .
j_call: TRBJ1-3
cdr3_length: 16
clone_size: once
v_call: TRBV18

cdr3_aa: CASSQQLGMGVNEQFF
cdr3_nt: TGCGCCAGCAGCCAACAACTAGGGATGGGCGTCAATGAGCAGTTCTTC
d_call: .
j_call: TRBJ2-1
cdr3_length: 16
clone_size: .
v_call: TRBV4-3

cdr3_aa: CATVAGGIGNTEAFF
cdr3_nt: TGTGCCACGGTGGCAGGGGGTATAGGAAACACTGAAGCTTTCTTT
d_call: TRBD1
j_call: TRBJ1-1
cdr3_length: 15
clone_size: .
v_call: TRBV2

cdr3_aa: CASSLVLGQGNEQFF
cdr3_nt: TGTGCCAGCAGCCTCGTCCTGGGACAGGGGAATGAGCAGTTCTTC
d_call: TRBD1
j_call: TRBJ2-1
cdr3_length: 15
clone_size: .
v_call: TRBV7-2

cdr3_aa: CASSQYSGDGGYTF
cdr3_nt: TGTGCCAGCAGCCAGTACTCAGGGGACGGTGGCTACACCTTC
d_call: .
j_call: TRBJ1-2
cdr3_length: 14
clone_size: .
v_call: TRBV9

cdr3_aa: CASSSPPRDRVNEQFF
cdr3_nt: TGTGCCAGCAGTTCCCCACCCCGGGACAGGGTGAATGAGCAGTTCTTC
d_call: TRBD1
j_call: TRBJ2-1
cdr3_length: 16
clone_size: .
v_call: TRBV27

cdr3_aa: CASRDGQLLAKNIQYF
cdr3_nt: TGTGCCAGCAGAGATGGACAGCTCCTAGCCAAAAACATTCAGTACTTC
d_call: .
j_call: TRBJ2-4
cdr3_length: 16
clone_size: few
v_call: TRBV3-1/TRBV3-2

cdr3_aa: CASSDPGSGANVLTF
cdr3_nt: TGTGCCAGCAGTGACCCGGGCTCTGGGGCCAACGTCCTGACTTTC
d_call: .
j_call: TRBJ2-6
cdr3_length: 15
clone_size: .
v_call: TRBV6-4

cdr3_aa: CASSFSRGGGGLGEQFF
cdr3_nt: TGTGCCAGCAGTTTTTCCCGCGGGGGAGGGGGATTGGGTGAGCAGTTCTTC
d_call: .
j_call: TRBJ2-1
cdr3_length: 17
clone_size: .
v_call: TRBV27

cdr3_aa: CASSLSGPGAYNEQFF
cdr3_nt: TGTGCCAGCAGCCTTTCGGGACCGGGGGCCTACAATGAGCAGTTCTTC
d_call: .
j_call: TRBJ2-1
cdr3_length: 16
clone_size: few
v_call: TRBV11-3

cdr3_aa: CASSGPWEGGGETQYF
cdr3_nt: TGTGCCAGCAGCGGCCCTTGGGAGGGGGGCGGAGAGACCCAGTACTTC
d_call: .
j_call: TRBJ2-5
cdr3_length: 16
clone_size: .
v_call: TRBV9

cdr3_aa: CASSLGASGASDTQYF
cdr3_nt: TGTGCCAGCAGCTTAGGAGCTAGCGGGGCGTCAGATACGCAGTATTTT
d_call: TRBD2
j_call: TRBJ2-3
cdr3_length: 16
clone_size: .
v_call: TRBV5-5

cdr3_aa: CASSSGTNHGYTF
cdr3_nt: TGTGCCAGCAGCTCGGGTACGAACCATGGCTACACCTTC
d_call: .
j_call: TRBJ1-2
cdr3_length: 13
clone_size: .
v_call: TRBV5-4

cdr3_aa: CASRGQGGLTEAFF
cdr3_nt: TGTGCCAGCAGGGGACAGGGTGGGCTCACTGAAGCTTTCTTT
d_call: TRBD1
j_call: TRBJ1-1
cdr3_length: 14
clone_size: .
v_call: TRBV6-5

cdr3_aa: CASSQQGGTEAFF
cdr3_nt: TGTGCCAGCAGCCAACAGGGTGGCACTGAAGCTTTCTTT
d_call: .
j_call: TRBJ1-1
cdr3_length: 13
clone_size: .
v_call: TRBV11-2

cdr3_aa: CASSQRDKNYGYTF
cdr3_nt: TGTGCCAGCAGCCAAAGAGACAAGAACTATGGCTACACCTTC
d_call: .
j_call: TRBJ1-2
cdr3_length: 14
clone_size: .
v_call: TRBV3-1/TRBV3-2

cdr3_aa: CASSITGWDSNQPQHF
cdr3_nt: TGTGCCAGTAGTATAACGGGGTGGGATTCTAATCAGCCCCAGCATTTT
d_call: .
j_call: TRBJ1-5
cdr3_length: 16
clone_size: .
v_call: TRBV19

cdr3_aa: CASSLARGGEQFF
cdr3_nt: TGTGCCAGCAGTTTAGCCCGGGGAGGTGAGCAGTTCTTC
d_call: .
j_call: TRBJ2-1
cdr3_length: 13
clone_size: .
v_call: TRBV12-3/TRBV12-4

cdr3_aa: CASSLTGLDTQYF
cdr3_nt: TGTGCCAGCAGTTTAACGGGGTTGGATACGCAGTATTTT
d_call: .
j_call: TRBJ2-3
cdr3_length: 13
clone_size: .
v_call: TRBV12-3/TRBV12-4

cdr3_aa: CASSQAFAYGGLQPQHF
cdr3_nt: TGTGCCAGCAGCCAAGCTTTTGCATATGGGGGACTGCAGCCCCAGCATTTT
d_call: .
j_call: TRBJ1-5
cdr3_length: 17
clone_size: .
v_call: TRBV14

cdr3_aa: CASSFQSNQPQHF
cdr3_nt: TGTGCCAGCAGTTTTCAAAGCAATCAGCCCCAGCATTTT
d_call: .
j_call: TRBJ1-5
cdr3_length: 13
clone_size: .
v_call: TRBV12-3/TRBV12-4

cdr3_aa: CASKKYLAGSPYNEQFF
cdr3_nt: TGTGCCAGCAAAAAATACCTAGCGGGATCCCCCTACAATGAGCAGTTCTTC
d_call: TRBD2
j_call: TRBJ2-1
cdr3_length: 17
clone_size: .
v_call: TRBV27

cdr3_aa: CASSLLAGGPFSYNEQFF
cdr3_nt: TGTGCCAGCAGCCTACTAGCGGGGGGGCCCTTCTCCTACAATGAGCAGTTCTTC
d_call: TRBD2
j_call: TRBJ2-1
cdr3_length: 18
clone_size: once
v_call: TRBV2

cdr3_aa: CATSRVPEARGETQYF
cdr3_nt: TGTGCCACCAGCAGAGTGCCCGAGGCCCGAGGGGAGACCCAGTACTTC
d_call: .
j_call: TRBJ2-5
cdr3_length: 16
clone_size: .
v_call: TRBV15

cdr3_aa: CASSDGRGQGTNYGYTF
cdr3_nt: TGTGCCAGCAGCGACGGCAGGGGGCAGGGAACTAACTATGGCTACACCTTC
d_call: TRBD1
j_call: TRBJ1-2
cdr3_length: 17
clone_size: .
v_call: TRBV9

cdr3_aa: CASRTENTEAFF
cdr3_nt: TGTGCCAGCAGGACAGAGAACACTGAAGCTTTCTTT
d_call: .
j_call: TRBJ1-1
cdr3_length: 12
clone_size: .
v_call: TRBV6-6

cdr3_aa: CASSLYGNTIYF
cdr3_nt: TGTGCCAGCAGCCTTTATGGAAACACCATATATTTT
d_call: .
j_call: TRBJ1-3
cdr3_length: 12
clone_size: .
v_call: TRBV12-3/TRBV12-4

cdr3_aa: CASSLGQRNTEAFF
cdr3_nt: TGTGCCAGCAGCCTGGGACAGAGGAACACTGAAGCTTTCTTT
d_call: TRBD1
j_call: TRBJ1-1
cdr3_length: 14
clone_size: .
v_call: TRBV5-6

cdr3_aa: CAWSLSYQPQHF
cdr3_nt: TGTGCCTGGAGCCTTAGCTATCAGCCCCAGCATTTT
d_call: .
j_call: TRBJ1-5
cdr3_length: 12
clone_size: .
v_call: TRBV30

cdr3_aa: CASSSSGGSDTQYF
cdr3_nt: TGTGCCAGCAGCAGTAGCGGGGGGTCAGATACGCAGTATTTT
d_call: TRBD2
j_call: TRBJ2-3
cdr3_length: 14
clone_size: .
v_call: TRBV7-7

cdr3_aa: CASSRQGVEAFF
cdr3_nt: TGTGCCAGCTCCCGACAGGGGGTTGAAGCTTTCTTT
d_call: TRBD1
j_call: TRBJ1-1
cdr3_length: 12
clone_size: few
v_call: TRBV18

cdr3_aa: CASRSRPQLGVSYEQYF
cdr3_nt: TGTGCCAGCAGGTCACGCCCGCAGTTAGGAGTCTCCTACGAGCAGTACTTC
d_call: .
j_call: TRBJ2-7
cdr3_length: 17
clone_size: once
v_call: TRBV27

cdr3_aa: CASSQGQNSYGYTF
cdr3_nt: TGTGCCAGCAGCCAGGGACAGAACTCCTATGGCTACACCTTC
d_call: TRBD1
j_call: TRBJ1-2
cdr3_length: 14
clone_size: .
v_call: TRBV7-9

cdr3_aa: CASSPVPGQGFSYNEQFF
cdr3_nt: TGTGCCAGCAGCCCTGTCCCCGGACAGGGGTTCTCCTACAATGAGCAGTTCTTC
d_call: TRBD1
j_call: TRBJ2-1
cdr3_length: 18
clone_size: .
v_call: TRBV7-2

cdr3_aa: CASSEVGGNEKLFF
cdr3_nt: TGTGCCAGCAGTGAAGTAGGGGGCAATGAAAAACTGTTTTTT
d_call: TRBD1
j_call: TRBJ1-4
cdr3_length: 14
clone_size: .
v_call: TRBV25-1

cdr3_aa: CASSGGGRGYEAFF
cdr3_nt: TGTGCCAGCAGCGGGGGAGGCAGGGGGTACGAAGCTTTCTTT
d_call: TRBD1
j_call: TRBJ1-1
cdr3_length: 14
clone_size: .
v_call: TRBV11-3

cdr3_aa: CASSQAGTYTDTQYF
cdr3_nt: TGTGCCAGCAGCCAGGCGGGGACTTACACAGATACGCAGTATTTT
d_call: .
j_call: TRBJ2-3
cdr3_length: 15
clone_size: .
v_call: TRBV3-1/TRBV3-2

cdr3_aa: CASSWTTMKQFF
cdr3_nt: TGTGCCAGCAGTTGGACAACGATGAAGCAGTTCTTC
d_call: .
j_call: TRBJ2-1
cdr3_length: 12
clone_size: .
v_call: TRBV28